These 18 T cell receptor beta chains came from one sample sequenced in a study of cytomegalovirus exposure and HLA in healthy donors. Researchers ran the PCR with 60 Vbeta and 13 Jbeta primers. TCRdb's copy holds only in-frame clones and misses some; the assay was immunoSEQ multiplex PCR. There are approximately 110,000 clones in the sample; 65% to 80% occur only once, and approximately 3% lies in the top ten. The sequencing sample was made of PBMCs. These receptors were obtained from a woman between 40 and 55 years old in good health and CMV-seronegative.

The J gene is TRBJ2-2, the V gene TRBV7-9; 10 nucleotides match TRBD1. CDR1 SEHNR and CDR2 FQNEAQ come from the germline V gene (reference sequence). The CDR3 runs 14 residues. CDR3 loop: CVVFGQGDTGELFF. The CDR3 bases are TGTGTGGTCTTCGGACAGGGGGACACCGGGGAGCTGTTTTTT.

The chain has TRBV5-6 and TRBJ2-5; D perhaps matches TRBD1 (6 bases). The J call may not be correct, given that the DNA end is closer to TRBJ2-7. This CDR3 is 15 amino acids long. Germline CDR1 reads SGHDT; CDR2 reads YYEEEE. CDR3 in amino acids: CASSPRGYSSYEQYF. Here the CDR3 DNA reads TGTGCCAGCAGCCCAAGGGGGTACTCATCCTACGAGCAGTACTTC.

The J gene is TRBJ2-1, the V gene TRBV11-2; 9 nucleotides align to TRBD1. The V segment lost 3 bases and the J segment 13 bases; nucleotides outside the gene matches: 10. Germline values: CDR1 SGHAT, CDR2 FQNNGV. CDR3 length equals 14 residues. This chain's CDR3 is CASSFQTGGKVQFF. The CDR3 DNA sequence: TGTGCCAGCAGCTTTCAGACAGGGGGAAAGGTTCAGTTCTTC.

This CDR3 is CASSFSRTGNGYTF. CDR3 nucleotides: TGTGCCAGCAGTTTTTCGCGGACAGGGAATGGCTACACCTTC. The gene calls are TRBV27 and TRBJ1-2; TRBD1 aligns across 8 bases. Germline trimming cut 3 bases from V and 6 bases from J; bases unmatched to any gene: 6. CDR3 length: 14 residues. Germline V lookup: CDR1 MNHEY, CDR2 SMNVEV (reference sequence).

The V and J genes are TRBV18 and TRBJ1-4, with 7 nucleotides matching TRBD1. V dropped 0 bases and J dropped 3; count of bases not matched to a gene: 1. The CDR3 totals 15 residues. Germline V gives CDR1 KGHSH, CDR2 LQKENI. CDR3 in amino acids: CASSPPGTANEKLFF. The CDR3 region has the DNA TGTGCCAGCTCACCACCGGGGACAGCTAATGAAAAACTGTTTTTT.

The chain has TRBV11-2 and TRBJ2-3, with D possibly TRBD1 on 7 matching bases. V was pared by 0 bases and J by 3 bases, with 13 bases between. Germline V gene data show CDR1 as SGHAT and CDR2 as FQNNGV. The CDR3 is 16 residues long. This CDR3 is CASSLEGAGGTDTQYF. DNA of the CDR3: TGTGCCAGCAGCTTAGAAGGCGCAGGGGGGACAGATACGCAGTATTTT.

This clone is medium-sized (0.01 to 0.1%) by share. The J gene is TRBJ2-2, the V gene TRBV28, with D tentatively TRBD1 (5 bases). Deletions cut 5 bases from V and 1 base from J, with 8 bases between. The CDR3 length is 14 residues. Germline CDR1 MDHEN, CDR2 SYDVKM. CDR3 bases: TGTGCCAGCAGTAAGCAGGGGAACACCGGGGAGCTGTTTTTT. Protein: CASSKQGNTGELFF.

J is TRBJ1-2 and V is TRBV30; D remains unclear. With 0 bases removed from V and 10 bases from J, the gap between germline ends came to 12 bases. Germline assignment: CDR1 GTSNPN and CDR2 SVGIG (reference sequence). The length of the CDR3 is 12 residues. The CDR3 bases are TGTGCCTGGAGTGTCCTTGCCGGAGACTACACCTTC. The encoded protein is CAWSVLAGDYTF.

The J gene is TRBJ1-6, the V gene TRBV7-6, with 8 bases fitting TRBD1. Germline loops: CDR1 SGHVS, CDR2 FNYEAQ. The CDR3 is 17 amino acids. The trim removed 5 bases at V and 0 bases at J, leaving 6 bases unmatched. The CDR3 DNA is TGTGCCAGCAGCCCCGGACAGGGAAGCTCCTATAATTCACCCCTCCACTTT. Amino acids: CASSPGQGSSYNSPLHF.

The V gene is TRBV7-2, the J gene TRBJ1-2, with D maybe TRBD1 (5 bases). The CDR3 consists of 15 residues. With 5 bases removed from V and 5 bases from J, the gap between germline ends came to 18 bases. Per the germline V gene, CDR1 is SGHTA and CDR2 is FQGNSA. The CDR3 here is CASSKGLSLSYGYTF. CDR3 DNA sequence: TGTGCCAGCAGCAAGGGACTTTCCCTTTCATATGGCTACACCTTC.

The chain couples TRBV7-9 to TRBJ2-1, with a possible D match to TRBD1 (5 bases). CDR3 length: 16 amino acids. Germline lookup yields CDR1 SEHNR and CDR2 FQNEAQ (reference sequence). Trimming shortened V by 5 bases and J by 5 bases, and 19 bases separated the two germline ends. CDR3 loop: CASSPPKAGINNEQFF. CDR3 sequence (DNA): TGTGCCAGCAGCCCCCCCAAGGCAGGGATCAACAATGAGCAGTTCTTC.

This chain links TRBV2 with TRBJ1-5; unclear D gene. Trimming took 3 bases from V and 1 from J, leaving 16 bases between them. In germline, CDR1 is SNHLY, CDR2 FYNNEI. This CDR3 has 17 amino acids. This CDR3 reads CASSDQKGGGSNQPQHF. CDR3 nucleotides: TGTGCCAGCAGTGATCAAAAGGGAGGCGGAAGCAATCAGCCCCAGCATTTT.

J is TRBJ1-2 and V is TRBV5-4, with D uncertain. The CDR3 sequence is 15 residues long. Germline V lookup: CDR1 SGHNT, CDR2 YYREEE (reference sequence). Trimming stripped 9 bases from V and 1 base from J, with 19 bases between. DNA for the CDR3: TGTGCCACCCCCCTCGAGGCAGCCTTTAACTATGGCTACACCTTC. It translates to CATPLEAAFNYGYTF.

The genes are TRBV6-5 and TRBJ1-2; the D gene is possibly TRBD1 (6 bases). Trimming cost V 6 bases and J 8 bases, with 13 bases left between them. Germline CDR1 MNHEY, CDR2 SVGAGI. This CDR3 region has 12 residues. This CDR3 reads CASRRTAGGYTF. CDR3 nucleotide sequence: TGTGCCAGCAGACGGACAGCGGGGGGCTACACCTTC.

V gene TRBV30 combines with J gene TRBJ2-5; TRBD2 is a possible D gene (7 bases). V was clipped by 0 bases and J by 4 bases, with 15 bases between them. The germline V gene encodes CDR1 GTSNPN and CDR2 SVGIG (reference sequence). CDR3 length: 15 amino acids. CDR3 nucleotide sequence: TGTGCCTGGAGTGTACGGGTAGGGGGGGGAGAGACCCAGTACTTC. Amino acids: CAWSVRVGGGETQYF.

This chain joins TRBV28 and TRBJ2-2, with 7 bases matching TRBD1. V gave up 4 bases and J gave up 4 bases; unmatched junction bases: 9. CDR3 length: 16 amino acids. The germline V gene has CDR1 MDHEN and CDR2 SYDVKM. The CDR3 spells CASSYARGRSTGELFF. CDR3 DNA sequence: TGTGCCAGCAGTTATGCAAGGGGGCGTAGCACCGGGGAGCTGTTTTTT.

The J gene is TRBJ2-1, the V gene TRBV9; possible D gene TRBD2, 5 bases. V lost 0 bases and J 4 bases, leaving 11 bases between the germline ends. The CDR3 has 15 amino acids. Germline V CDR1 and CDR2: SGDLS, YYNGEE. The CDR3 spells CASSVVAVAYNEQFF. The CDR3 DNA reads TGTGCCAGCAGCGTAGTGGCCGTAGCGTACAATGAGCAGTTCTTC.

This clone was recorded only once. The V gene is TRBV5-1, the J gene TRBJ1-2, with TRBD1 identical over 8 bases. This CDR3 is 14 amino acids long. Germline CDR1 and CDR2: SGHRS and YFSETQ. J gave up 5 bases and V 4 bases, and 7 bases lay outside the gene matches. This CDR3 is CASSAIQGAYGYTF. CDR3 bases: TGCGCCAGCAGCGCTATCCAGGGGGCGTATGGCTACACCTTC.